This T cell receptor beta chain is from a study of CXCR3-negative and CXCR3-positive naive CD8 T cells. Study outcomes and limitations: PBMCs showed partially decreased CXCR3 expression after cryopreservation, and most assays used fresh PBMCs. CXCR3-positive naive cells carried more hydrophobic TRB CDR3s than CXCR3-negative ones.

All TRB cDNA libraries came from 5' RACE performed with UMI labels. Following a re-call of the 5' RACE reads, TCRdb has one entry per CDR3 protein and lacks DNA. Its table records some 140,000 distinct CDR3 sequences. With respect to this clonotype: Its antigen is not known.

Material: naive CXCR3+ CD8+ T cells from blood. Subset denoted: CD45RO-CCR7+CD27+CD95- naive CD8+ T cells expressing CXCR3 (TNR3+). The TCR sequence derives from a human donor in good health. Some clones in this sample may be carry-over from other donors' samples.

CDR3 amino acids: CSSGTDSSYEQYF. The chain is built from TRBV20-1 and TRBJ2-7; there is no DNA to check the TCRdb D call of TRBD1. The CDR3 is 13 amino acids. Germline V lookup: CDR1 DFQATT, CDR2 SNEGSKA (reference sequence).